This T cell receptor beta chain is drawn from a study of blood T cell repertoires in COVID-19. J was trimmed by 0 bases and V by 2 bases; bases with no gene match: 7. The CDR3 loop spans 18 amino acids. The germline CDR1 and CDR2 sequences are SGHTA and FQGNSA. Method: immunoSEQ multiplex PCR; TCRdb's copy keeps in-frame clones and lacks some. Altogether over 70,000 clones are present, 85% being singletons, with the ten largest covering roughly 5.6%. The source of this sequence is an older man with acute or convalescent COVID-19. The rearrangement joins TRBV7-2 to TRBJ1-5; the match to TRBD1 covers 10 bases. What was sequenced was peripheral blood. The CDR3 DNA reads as TGTGCCAGCAGCTTAACGGGACAGGGGTGGATTAGCAATCAGCCCCAGCATTTT. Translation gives CASSLTGQGWISNQPQHF.